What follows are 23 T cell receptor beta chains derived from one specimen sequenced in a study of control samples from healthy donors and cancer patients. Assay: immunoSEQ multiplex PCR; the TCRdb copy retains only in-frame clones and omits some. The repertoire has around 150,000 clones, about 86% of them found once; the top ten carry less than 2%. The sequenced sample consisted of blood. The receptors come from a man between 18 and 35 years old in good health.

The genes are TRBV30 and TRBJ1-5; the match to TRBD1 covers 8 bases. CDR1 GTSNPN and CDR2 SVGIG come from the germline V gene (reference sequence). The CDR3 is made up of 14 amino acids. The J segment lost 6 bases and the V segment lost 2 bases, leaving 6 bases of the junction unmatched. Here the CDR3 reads CAWSMGQAGQPQHF. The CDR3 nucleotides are TGTGCCTGGAGTATGGGACAGGCGGGTCAGCCCCAGCATTTT.

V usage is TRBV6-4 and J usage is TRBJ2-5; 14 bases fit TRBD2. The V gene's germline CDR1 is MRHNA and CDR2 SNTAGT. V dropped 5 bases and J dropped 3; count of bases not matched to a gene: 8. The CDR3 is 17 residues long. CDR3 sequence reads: CASSPTSGGASKETQYF. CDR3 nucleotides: TGTGCCAGCAGTCCGACTAGCGGGGGGGCCAGCAAAGAGACCCAGTACTTC.

CDR3 protein: CASSLQETQYF. CDR3 DNA: TGTGCCAGCAGTCTCCAAGAGACCCAGTACTTC. The V call is TRBV2, the J call TRBJ2-5; no reliable D call. Germline V gives CDR1 SNHLY, CDR2 FYNNEI. Trimming left V 5 bases short and J 1 base short, with 2 bases between. The CDR3 is 11 amino acids.

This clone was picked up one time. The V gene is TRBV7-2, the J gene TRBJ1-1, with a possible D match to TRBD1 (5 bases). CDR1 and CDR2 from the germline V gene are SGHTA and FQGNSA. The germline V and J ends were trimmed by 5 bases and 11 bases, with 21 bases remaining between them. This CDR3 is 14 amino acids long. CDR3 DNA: TGTGCCAGCAGCAATCAGGGATCGTCTGGGGGTGCTTTCTTT. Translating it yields CASSNQGSSGGAFF. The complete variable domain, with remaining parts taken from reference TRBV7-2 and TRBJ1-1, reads GAGVSQSPSNKVTEKGKDVELRCDPISGHTALYWYRQSLGQGLEFLIYFQGNSAPDKSGLPSDRFSAERTGGSVSTLTIQRTQQEDSAVYLCASSNQGSSGGAFFGQGTRLTVV.

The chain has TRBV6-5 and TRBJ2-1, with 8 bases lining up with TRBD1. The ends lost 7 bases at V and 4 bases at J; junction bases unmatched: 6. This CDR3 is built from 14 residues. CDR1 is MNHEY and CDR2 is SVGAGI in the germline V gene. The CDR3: CASTNGDRYNEQFF. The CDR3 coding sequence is TGTGCCAGCACAAACGGGGACAGGTACAATGAGCAGTTCTTC.

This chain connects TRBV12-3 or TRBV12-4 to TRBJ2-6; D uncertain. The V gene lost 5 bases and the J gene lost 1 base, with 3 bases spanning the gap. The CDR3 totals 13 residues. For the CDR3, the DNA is TGTGCCAGCAGTCAATCTGGGGCCAACGTCCTGACTTTC. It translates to CASSQSGANVLTF.

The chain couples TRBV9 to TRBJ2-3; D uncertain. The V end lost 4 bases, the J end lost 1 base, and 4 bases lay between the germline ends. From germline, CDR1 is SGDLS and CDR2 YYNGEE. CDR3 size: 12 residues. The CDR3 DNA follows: TGTGCCAGCAGCCCTCGCACAGATACGCAGTATTTT. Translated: CASSPRTDTQYF.

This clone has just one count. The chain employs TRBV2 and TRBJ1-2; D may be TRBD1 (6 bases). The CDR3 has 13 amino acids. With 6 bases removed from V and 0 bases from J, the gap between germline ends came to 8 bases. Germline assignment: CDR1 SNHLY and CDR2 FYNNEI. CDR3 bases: TGTGCCAGCAGGCGGACAGCTAACTATGGCTACACCTTC. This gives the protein CASRRTANYGYTF. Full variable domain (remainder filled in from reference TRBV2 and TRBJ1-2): EPEVTQTPSHQVTQMGQEVILRCVPISNHLYFYWYRQILGQKVEFLVSFYNNEISEKSEIFDDQFSVERPDGSNFTLKIRSTKLEDSAMYFCASRRTANYGYTFGSGTRLTVV.

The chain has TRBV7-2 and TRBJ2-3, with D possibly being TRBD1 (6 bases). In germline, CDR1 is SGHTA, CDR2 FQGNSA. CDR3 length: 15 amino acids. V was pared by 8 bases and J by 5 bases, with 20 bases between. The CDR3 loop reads CASRTLQGRGDTQYF. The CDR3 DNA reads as TGTGCCAGCCGTACGCTACAGGGACGGGGAGATACGCAGTATTTT.

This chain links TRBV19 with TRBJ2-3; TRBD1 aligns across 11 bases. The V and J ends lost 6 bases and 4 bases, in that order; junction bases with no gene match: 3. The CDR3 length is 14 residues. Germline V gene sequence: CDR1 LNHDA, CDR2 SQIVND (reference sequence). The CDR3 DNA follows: TGTGCCAGTAGGGGGACAGGGGGGCCAGATACGCAGTATTTT. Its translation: CASRGTGGPDTQYF.

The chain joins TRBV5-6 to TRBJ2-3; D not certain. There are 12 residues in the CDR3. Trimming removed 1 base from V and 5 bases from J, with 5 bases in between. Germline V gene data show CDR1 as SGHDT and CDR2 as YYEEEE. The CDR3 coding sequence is TGTGCCAGCAGCTTGTCAGGAGATACGCAGTATTTT. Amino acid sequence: CASSLSGDTQYF.

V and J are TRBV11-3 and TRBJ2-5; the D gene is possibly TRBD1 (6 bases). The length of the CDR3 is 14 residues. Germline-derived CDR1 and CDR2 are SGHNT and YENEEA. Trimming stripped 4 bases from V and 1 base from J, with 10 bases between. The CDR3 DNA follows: TGTGCCAGCAGCTCCGGGACATCCCAAGAGACCCAGTACTTC. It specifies CASSSGTSQETQYF.

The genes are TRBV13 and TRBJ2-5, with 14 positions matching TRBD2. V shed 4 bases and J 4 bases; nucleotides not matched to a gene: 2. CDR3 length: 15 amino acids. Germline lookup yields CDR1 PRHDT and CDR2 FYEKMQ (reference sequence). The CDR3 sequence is CASSSTSGGGETQYF. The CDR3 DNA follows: TGTGCCAGCAGCTCGACTAGCGGGGGGGGAGAGACCCAGTACTTC.

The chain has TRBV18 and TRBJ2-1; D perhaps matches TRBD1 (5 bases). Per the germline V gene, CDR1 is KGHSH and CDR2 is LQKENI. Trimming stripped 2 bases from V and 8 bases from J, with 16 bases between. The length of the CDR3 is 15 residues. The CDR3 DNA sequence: TGTGCCAGCTCACCAGGGGCGCGAGGCAGGCATGAGCAGTTCTTC. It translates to CASSPGARGRHEQFF. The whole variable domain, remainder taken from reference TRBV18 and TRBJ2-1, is NAGVMQNPRHLVRRRGQEARLRCSPMKGHSHVYWYRQLPEEGLKFMVYLQKENIIDESGMPKERFSAEFPKEGPSILRIQQVVRGDSAAYFCASSPGARGRHEQFFGPGTRLTVL.

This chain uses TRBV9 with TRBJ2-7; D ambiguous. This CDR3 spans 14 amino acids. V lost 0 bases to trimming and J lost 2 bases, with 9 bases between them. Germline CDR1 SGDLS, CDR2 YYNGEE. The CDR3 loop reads CASSVGNLAYEQYF. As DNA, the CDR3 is TGTGCCAGCAGCGTAGGCAACCTTGCCTACGAGCAGTACTTC.

CDR3 DNA: TGTGCCAGCAAACACGAGAACACCGGGGAGCTGTTTTTT. It encodes CASKHENTGELFF. V usage is TRBV7-8 and J usage is TRBJ2-2; D gene ambiguous. Germline V lookup: CDR1 SGHVS, CDR2 FQNEAQ. The length of the CDR3 is 13 residues. V lost 7 bases, J lost 1 base, and 7 bases lay in between.

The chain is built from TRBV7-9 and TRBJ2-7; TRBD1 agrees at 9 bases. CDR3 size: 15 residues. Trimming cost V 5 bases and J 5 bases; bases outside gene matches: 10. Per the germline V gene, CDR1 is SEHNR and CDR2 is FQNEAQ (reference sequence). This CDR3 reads CASSGNRGRGNEQYF. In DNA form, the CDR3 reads TGTGCCAGCAGCGGTAACAGGGGGCGTGGGAACGAGCAGTACTTC.

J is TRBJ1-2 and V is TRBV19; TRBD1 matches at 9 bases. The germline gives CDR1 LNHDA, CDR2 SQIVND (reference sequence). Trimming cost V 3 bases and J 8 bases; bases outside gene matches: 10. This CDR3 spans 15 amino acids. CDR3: CASSILGQGQKGYTF. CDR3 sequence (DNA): TGTGCCAGTAGTATCCTGGGACAGGGTCAAAAGGGCTACACCTTC. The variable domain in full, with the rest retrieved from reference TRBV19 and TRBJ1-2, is DGGITQSPKYLFRKEGQNVTLSCEQNLNHDAMYWYRQDPGQGLRLIYYSQIVNDFQKGDIAEGYSVSREKKESFPLTVTSAQKNPTAFYLCASSILGQGQKGYTFGSGTRLTVV.

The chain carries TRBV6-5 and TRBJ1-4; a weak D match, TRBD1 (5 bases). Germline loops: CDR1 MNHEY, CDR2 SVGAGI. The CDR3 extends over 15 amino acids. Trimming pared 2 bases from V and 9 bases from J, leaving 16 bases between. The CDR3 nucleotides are TGTGCCAGCAGTTACCTGGACGGGGACCGTAAAAAACTGTTTTTT. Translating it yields CASSYLDGDRKKLFF.

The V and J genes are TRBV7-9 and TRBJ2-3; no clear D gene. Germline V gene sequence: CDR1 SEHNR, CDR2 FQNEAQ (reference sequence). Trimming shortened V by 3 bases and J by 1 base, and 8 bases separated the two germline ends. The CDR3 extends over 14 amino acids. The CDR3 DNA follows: TGTGCCAGCAGCTTGTACACCGGCACAGATACGCAGTATTTT. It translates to CASSLYTGTDTQYF.

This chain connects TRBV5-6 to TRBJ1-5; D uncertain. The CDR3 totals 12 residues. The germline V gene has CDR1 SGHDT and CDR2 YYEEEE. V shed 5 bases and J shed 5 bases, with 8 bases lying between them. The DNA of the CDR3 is TGTGCCAGCAGTTTTTATGATCAGCCCCAGCATTTT. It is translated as CASSFYDQPQHF.

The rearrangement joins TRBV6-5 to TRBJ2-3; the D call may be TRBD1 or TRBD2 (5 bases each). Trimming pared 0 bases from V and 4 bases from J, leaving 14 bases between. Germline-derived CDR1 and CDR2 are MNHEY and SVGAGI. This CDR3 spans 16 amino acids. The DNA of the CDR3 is TGTGCCAGCAGTTACTCGTCAGGGAGTTGGTCAGATACGCAGTATTTT. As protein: CASSYSSGSWSDTQYF.

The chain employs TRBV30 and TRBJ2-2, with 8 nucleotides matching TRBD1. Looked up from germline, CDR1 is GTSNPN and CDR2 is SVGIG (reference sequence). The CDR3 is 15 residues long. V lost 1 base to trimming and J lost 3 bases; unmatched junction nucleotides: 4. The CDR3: CAWSGPGQDTGELFF. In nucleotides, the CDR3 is TGTGCCTGGAGTGGGCCGGGACAGGACACCGGGGAGCTGTTTTTT.